Presented here are 12 T cell receptor beta chains from one specimen sequenced in a study of T cells in Graves' hyperthyroidism and ophthalmopathy. Amplified TCR beta CDR3 regions came from RNA transcripts. The TCR CDR3 was amplified in a first-round RT-PCR using the HTBI primer set. TCRdb used MiXCR to reprocess the multiplex PCR reads, holding one entry per CDR3 protein. The sample lists 530,000 or so distinct CDR3 sequences; around 24% were seen once. The material sequenced was blood. These receptors were taken from a woman aged 25 to 39 with Graves' ophthalmopathy.

There are many counts of this clonotype. The chain has TRBV5-1 and TRBJ1-1; possibly TRBD1 for D (5 bases). The V end was cut by 4 bases, the J end by 2 bases, with 15 bases between. Germline V gene data show CDR1 as SGHRS and CDR2 as YFSETQ. The CDR3 length is 15 residues. The CDR3 DNA reads as TGCGCCAGCAGCCGGGAGGGACCTACAAACACTGAAGCTTTCTTT. Its translation is CASSREGPTNTEAFF.

The table lists this clonotype with many counts. V and J are TRBV13 and TRBJ1-1; TRBD1 matches at 7 bases. The CDR3 loop spans 14 amino acids. J gave up 5 bases and V 5 bases, and 8 bases lay outside the gene matches. CDR1 is PRHDT and CDR2 is FYEKMQ in the germline V gene (reference sequence). The CDR3 sequence: CASSEGALGTEAFF. The CDR3 region has the DNA TGTGCCAGCAGCGAGGGGGCTTTAGGAACTGAAGCTTTCTTT.

Many counts were recorded for this clonotype. This sequence joins TRBV13 and TRBJ1-2; no definite D call. Germline V gene lookup returns CDR1 PRHDT and CDR2 FYEKMQ (reference sequence). This CDR3 contains 13 residues. V lost 5 bases, J lost 0 bases, and 7 bases lay in between. DNA of the CDR3: TGTGCCAGCAGCCCCCTGCCTAACTATGGCTACACCTTC. Encoded protein: CASSPLPNYGYTF.

This clonotype was detected a few times. CDR3 protein: CASSDRGSGNQPQHF. DNA for the CDR3: TGTGCCAGTAGTGACCGGGGGAGTGGAAATCAGCCCCAGCATTTT. This chain links TRBV19 with TRBJ1-5; perhaps TRBD1 as D (5 bases). The V end was cut by 5 bases, the J end by 4 bases, with 15 bases between. Germline loops: CDR1 LNHDA, CDR2 SQIVND (reference sequence). There are 15 residues in the CDR3.

This clonotype was counted many times. This rearrangement joins TRBV19 to TRBJ2-7; 7 nucleotides agree with TRBD1. CDR1 and CDR2 from the germline V gene are LNHDA and SQIVND (reference sequence). This CDR3 contains 15 residues. V shed 5 bases, J shed 0 bases, and the junction held 7 bases outside the gene matches. The CDR3 here is CASSFRDSHSYEQYF. The CDR3 DNA follows: TGTGCCAGTAGTTTCCGGGACAGTCACTCCTACGAGCAGTACTTC.

The genes are TRBV9 and TRBJ1-6, with D unresolved. Trimming cost V 0 bases and J 7 bases, with 8 bases left between them. Germline V gives CDR1 SGDLS, CDR2 YYNGEE. This CDR3 has 14 residues. The CDR3 DNA sequence: TGTGCCAGCAGCGTAGAAGGCAGAAATTCACCCCTCCACTTT. Amino acid sequence: CASSVEGRNSPLHF.

Ten or more counts support this clonotype. V is TRBV7-8 and J is TRBJ2-4; D is perhaps TRBD1 or TRBD2 (5 bases each). V lost 0 bases, J lost 3 bases, and 9 bases lay in between. There are 15 residues in the CDR3. The V gene's germline CDR1 is SGHVS and CDR2 FQNEAQ. This CDR3 is CASSLAWDGKNIQYF. The CDR3 bases are TGTGCCAGCAGCTTAGCGTGGGACGGCAAAAACATTCAGTACTTC.

This clonotype was observed many times. The chain is built from TRBV2 and TRBJ2-7; perhaps TRBD1 as D (6 bases). This CDR3 has 11 residues. Trimming left V 11 bases short and J 8 bases short, with 16 bases between. Per the germline V gene, CDR1 is SNHLY and CDR2 is FYNNEI. The CDR3 DNA reads TGTGCCTCCTCGTCCGGGGACAAGCAGTACTTC. It translates to CASSSGDKQYF.

This clonotype was detected many times. The V call is TRBV9, the J call TRBJ2-7; D call uncertain. The V end was cut by 0 bases, the J end by 3 bases, with 7 bases between. Germline V lookup: CDR1 SGDLS, CDR2 YYNGEE. The CDR3 length is 13 residues. The CDR3 DNA sequence: TGTGCCAGCAGCGTAGACACTAACTACGAGCAGTACTTC. It is translated as CASSVDTNYEQYF.

The chain combines TRBV5-1 with TRBJ2-1, with D perhaps assigned TRBD1 or TRBD2 (5 bases each). Trimming shortened V by 0 bases and J by 4 bases, and 11 bases separated the two germline ends. The CDR3 contains 15 residues. CDR1 and CDR2 from the germline V gene are SGHRS and YFSETQ. CDR3 in amino acids: CASSLDGDPYNEQFF. CDR3 in DNA: TGCGCCAGCAGCTTGGACGGGGACCCATACAATGAGCAGTTCTTC. The entire variable domain, with the rest obtained from reference TRBV5-1 and TRBJ2-1, is as follows: KAGVTQTPRYLIKTRGQQVTLSCSPISGHRSVSWYQQTPGQGLQFLFEYFSETQRNKGNFPGRFSGRQFSNSRSEMNVSTLELGDSALYLCASSLDGDPYNEQFFGPGTRLTVL.

The table lists this clonotype with many counts. The chain recombines TRBV7-3 with TRBJ1-2, with 11 positions matching TRBD1. This CDR3 is 13 amino acids long. The germline V gene encodes CDR1 SGHTA and CDR2 FQGTGA. The V gene end was trimmed by 5 bases and the J gene end by 9 bases; junction bases not matched to a gene: 5. The chain's CDR3 is CASSLDRGPSYTF. The CDR3, as DNA: TGTGCCAGCAGCCTGGACAGGGGGCCTAGCTACACCTTC.

This clonotype was seen a handful of times. V is TRBV12-3 or TRBV12-4 and J is TRBJ2-7; 8 positions match TRBD2. This CDR3 region has 15 residues. V lost 4 bases, J lost 3 bases, and 8 bases stayed unmatched. The CDR3 bases are TGTGCCAGCAGTTCCCGGGGGGGTGGCCGCTACGAGCAGTACTTC. Translation gives CASSSRGGGRYEQYF.